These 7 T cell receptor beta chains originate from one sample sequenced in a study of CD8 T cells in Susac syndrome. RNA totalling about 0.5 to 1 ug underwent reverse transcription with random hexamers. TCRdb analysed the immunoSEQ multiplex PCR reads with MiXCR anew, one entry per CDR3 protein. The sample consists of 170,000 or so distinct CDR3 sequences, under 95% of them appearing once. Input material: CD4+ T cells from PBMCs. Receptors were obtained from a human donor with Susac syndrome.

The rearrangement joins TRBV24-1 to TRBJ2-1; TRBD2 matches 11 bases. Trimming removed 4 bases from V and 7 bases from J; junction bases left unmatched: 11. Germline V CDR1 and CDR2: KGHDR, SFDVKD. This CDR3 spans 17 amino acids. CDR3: CATSDTIAGGDKNEQFF. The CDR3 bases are TGTGCCACCAGTGACACGATAGCGGGGGGGGATAAGAATGAGCAGTTCTTC.

DNA of the CDR3: TGCGCCAGCAGCCAGACAGGGGGAGGCAATCAGCCCCAGCATTTT. Encoded protein: CASSQTGGGNQPQHF. V usage is TRBV5-1 and J usage is TRBJ1-5; 9 bases are a match to TRBD1. Germline CDR1 is SGHRS and CDR2 is YFSETQ. The CDR3 runs to 15 residues. V was clipped by 4 bases and J by 2 bases; unmatched bases: 4.

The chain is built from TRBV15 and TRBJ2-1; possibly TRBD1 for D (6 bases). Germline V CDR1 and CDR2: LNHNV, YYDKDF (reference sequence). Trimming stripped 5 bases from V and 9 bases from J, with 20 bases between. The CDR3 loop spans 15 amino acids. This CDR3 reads CATSAQTTGYVEQFF. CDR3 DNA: TGTGCCACCAGCGCCCAAACTACAGGGTATGTTGAGCAGTTCTTC.

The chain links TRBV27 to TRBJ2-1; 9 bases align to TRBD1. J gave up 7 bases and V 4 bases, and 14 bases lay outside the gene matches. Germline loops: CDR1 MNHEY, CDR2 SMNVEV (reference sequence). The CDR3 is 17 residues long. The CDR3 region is CASSSHPDPGTGNEQFF. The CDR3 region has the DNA TGTGCCAGCAGTTCCCATCCAGATCCCGGGACAGGGAATGAGCAGTTCTTC.

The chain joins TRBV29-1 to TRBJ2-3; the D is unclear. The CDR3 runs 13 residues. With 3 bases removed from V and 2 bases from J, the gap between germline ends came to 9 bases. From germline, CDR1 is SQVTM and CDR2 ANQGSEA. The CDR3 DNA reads TGCAGCGTTGATTATAGGGCCACAGATACGCAGTATTTT. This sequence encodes CSVDYRATDTQYF.

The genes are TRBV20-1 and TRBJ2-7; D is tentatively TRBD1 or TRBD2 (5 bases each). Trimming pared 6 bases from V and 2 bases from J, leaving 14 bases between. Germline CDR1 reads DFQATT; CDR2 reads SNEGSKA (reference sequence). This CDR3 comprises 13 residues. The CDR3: CSALPGPAYEQYF. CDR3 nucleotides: TGCAGTGCGTTACCGGGGCCCGCCTACGAGCAGTACTTC.

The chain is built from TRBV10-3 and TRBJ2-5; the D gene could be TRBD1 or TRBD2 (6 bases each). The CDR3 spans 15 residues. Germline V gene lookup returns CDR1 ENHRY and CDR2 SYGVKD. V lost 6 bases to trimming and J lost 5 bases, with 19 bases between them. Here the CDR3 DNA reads TGTGCCATCAGCGCCCGCACAAGGGGGGAGGAGACCCAGTACTTC. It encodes CAISARTRGEETQYF.